These T cell receptor beta chains were read from a single sample in a study of blood T cell repertoires in COVID-19. Repertoires were generated with immunoSEQ multiplex PCR, while TCRdb's copy carries only in-frame clones and drops some. The table has approximately 250,000 clones, approximately 86% seen once. Sequencing was carried out using peripheral blood. These receptors were collected from a woman aged 55-69 years with active or convalescent COVID-19. The CDR3 runs from the conserved cysteine through the conserved F or W.

J	V	CDR3
TRBJ2-5	TRBV6-1	CASSARTGGRLETQYF
TRBJ1-3	TRBV5-1	CASSLGGGGNTIYF
TRBJ1-1	TRBV7-8	CASSLGSPRTGVENTEAFF
TRBJ2-2	TRBV5-6	CASSFQLAGAVGGELFF
TRBJ2-5	TRBV3-1/TRBV3-2	CASSAGTLQETQYF
TRBJ2-1	TRBV6-5	CASSYMELNEQFF
TRBJ1-4	TRBV29-1	CSAGTGNNEKLFF
TRBJ1-5	TRBV6-6	CASRAARKNNQPQHF
TRBJ1-2	TRBV29-1	CSVSRDRVDGYTF
TRBJ2-7	TRBV7-8	CASSLARTGISNEQYF
TRBJ2-1	TRBV5-1	CASSLGTGWSYNEQFF
TRBJ2-6	TRBV6-2/TRBV6-3	CASSSWTGARSSGANVLTF
TRBJ2-5	TRBV15	CATSRDLEGAGETQYF
TRBJ2-2	TRBV6-1	CASSEAGGGTGRTGELFF
TRBJ2-7	TRBV7-8	CASSPSWLYEQYF
TRBJ1-2	TRBV6-1	CASSDPTGQQHYGYTF
TRBJ2-1	TRBV19	CASSIGGRSSYNEQFF
TRBJ1-2	TRBV6-6	CASSPQGDYGYTF
TRBJ2-5	TRBV24-1	CATSDSIETQYF
TRBJ1-2	TRBV28	CASRAAVYGYTF
TRBJ1-1	TRBV18	CASSPPPGELNTEAFF
TRBJ2-3	TRBV11-3	CASSLAGPTEGDTQYF
TRBJ1-3	TRBV6-5	CASSQLRGGNTIYF
TRBJ2-6	TRBV2	CASVLGRANVLTF
TRBJ1-1	TRBV28	CASSFVDRLNTEAFF
TRBJ1-2	TRBV6-5	CASTLRGGRYGYTF
TRBJ1-3	TRBV7-2	CASSTRQGRNTIYF
TRBJ2-5	TRBV29-1	CSVRQGAQETQYF
TRBJ1-1	TRBV25-1	CASSEFQGWAFF
TRBJ2-7	TRBV29-1	CSVERERQYF
TRBJ2-1	TRBV7-9	CASSLAHSRNEQFF
TRBJ2-3	TRBV5-8	CARRLAGVGTDTQYF
TRBJ2-1	TRBV11-2	CASSLRQGASNEQFF
TRBJ1-1	TRBV7-3	CASSLNAGRAMNTEAFF
TRBJ2-7	TRBV4-2	CASSPFAGGPYEQYF
TRBJ2-1	TRBV3-1/TRBV3-2	CASSLVGVGHNEQFF
TRBJ2-3	TRBV27	CASSKPTDSRSTDTQYF
TRBJ1-2	TRBV2	CASRRDRGPNGYTF
TRBJ2-5	TRBV24-1	CATSEGGRGPETQYF
TRBJ2-4	TRBV18	CASSPGLAGRQYF